The rows below give T cell receptor beta chains drawn from one sample of a study of human T cells and chemical hapten exposure. TCRdb called the RACE reads again in MiXCR, with one record for every CDR3 protein. The table includes about 380,000 distinct CDR3 sequences, roughly 4.8% detected once. Source: whole blood, taken in connection with sensitization to the hapten diphenylcyclopropenone (DPC). The receptors here all came from a woman aged 45-60 years with alopecia areata. Some clones in this sample may be carry-over from other donors' samples. Both conserved end residues are part of each CDR3. Fields, in order: V gene, clone size, D gene, J gene, CDR3 protein, CDR3 DNA. The D gene is left open where the match is weak. For some rows the clone size is stated as once, few or many, or as a class when expanded; others skip it.

>TRBV9|many|TRBD2|TRBJ2-1
CASSETSGRAGDEQFF
TGTGCCAGCAGCGAGACTAGCGGGAGGGCCGGGGATGAGCAGTTCTTC
>TRBV7-6|many|-|TRBJ2-2
CASSLEAEAETGELFF
TGTGCCAGCAGCTTAGAAGCGGAAGCAGAAACCGGGGAGCTGTTTTTT
>TRBV7-3|-|TRBD2|TRBJ2-3
CASSSLGSGGADTQYF
TGTGCCAGCAGCTCCTTGGGTAGCGGGGGGGCAGATACGCAGTATTTT
>TRBV28|-|TRBD1|TRBJ1-6
CASRDRVGSPLHF
TGTGCCAGCCGGGACAGGGTTGGATCACCCCTCCACTTT
>TRBV7-2|many|-|TRBJ1-4
CASSPRAGLNEKLFF
TGTGCCAGCAGCCCCCGGGCAGGCCTTAATGAAAAACTGTTTTTT
>TRBV28|many|-|TRBJ1-2
CASKGHSNYGYTF
TGTGCCAGCAAGGGACACTCTAACTATGGCTACACCTTC
>TRBV3-1|-|-|TRBJ1-1
CASSQAASTEAFF
TGTGCCAGCAGCCAAGCAGCGAGCACTGAAGCTTTCTTT
>TRBV7-8|few|TRBD2|TRBJ2-5
CASSFEAGETQYF
TGTGCCAGCAGCTTCGAAGCGGGGGAGACCCAGTACTTC
>TRBV5-1|-|-|TRBJ2-2
CASSLPVNHPTGELFF
TGCGCCAGCAGCTTGCCGGTTAATCATCCAACCGGGGAGCTGTTTTTT
>TRBV7-3|few|TRBD1|TRBJ1-1
CASSIGQGFEAFF
TGTGCCAGCAGTATCGGACAGGGGTTTGAAGCTTTCTTT
>TRBV6-1|many|TRBD1|TRBJ1-2
CASNQGGYGYTF
TGTGCCAGCAATCAGGGGGGATATGGCTACACCTTC
>TRBV6-5|few|TRBD1|TRBJ2-3
CASSRGQGAADTQYF
TGTGCCAGCAGCAGAGGACAGGGGGCCGCAGATACGCAGTATTTT
>TRBV7-6|many|-|TRBJ2-7
CASSSALRDEQYF
TGTGCCAGCAGCTCGGCCCTAAGAGACGAGCAGTACTTC
>TRBV9|-|TRBD2|TRBJ2-5
CASSVNKLAGDQETQYF
TGTGCCAGCAGCGTAAACAAACTAGCGGGGGACCAAGAGACCCAGTACTTC
>TRBV5-6|-|-|TRBJ2-7
CASSYGPDYEQYF
TGTGCCAGCAGCTATGGGCCCGACTACGAGCAGTACTTC
>TRBV5-1|many|-|TRBJ2-1
CASSLNGGLSYNEQFF
TGCGCCAGCAGCTTGAACGGGGGGCTGTCCTACAATGAGCAGTTCTTC
>TRBV4-3|-|-|TRBJ2-1
CASSQDTRYNEQFF
TGCGCCAGCAGCCAAGATACCCGATACAATGAGCAGTTCTTC
>TRBV28|many|-|TRBJ2-1
CASSSRENRNEQFF
TGTGCCAGCAGTTCCCGGGAGAACCGCAATGAGCAGTTCTTC
>TRBV3-1|many|TRBD1|TRBJ1-2
CASSPTSTGSLAGYTF
TGTGCCAGCAGCCCAACCTCGACAGGGAGCCTCGCTGGCTACACCTTC
>TRBV12-3/TRBV12-4|many|-|TRBJ1-1
CASKGGGFTEAFF
TGTGCCAGCAAAGGGGGAGGGTTCACTGAAGCTTTCTTT
>TRBV6-2/TRBV6-3|many|-|TRBJ1-5
CASSYIGLSNQPQHF
TGTGCCAGCAGTTACATCGGGCTAAGCAATCAGCCCCAGCATTTT
>TRBV5-6|many|-|TRBJ2-1
CASSPGTPYNEQFF
TGTGCCAGCAGCCCCGGGACCCCCTACAATGAGCAGTTCTTC
>TRBV6-2/TRBV6-3|many|-|TRBJ2-7
CASKALGASGEQYF
TGTGCCAGCAAAGCACTTGGGGCCTCAGGGGAGCAGTACTTC
>TRBV5-1|many|-|TRBJ1-5
CASSTAFNQPQHF
TGCGCCAGCAGCACTGCCTTCAATCAGCCCCAGCATTTT
>TRBV5-1|few|-|TRBJ1-5
CASSLGVTGDQPQHF
TGCGCCAGCAGCTTGGGGGTGACCGGCGATCAGCCCCAGCATTTT
>TRBV5-1|many|-|TRBJ2-1
CASSLVVYEQFF
TGCGCCAGCAGCTTGGTCGTTTATGAGCAGTTCTTC
>TRBV28|many|TRBD1|TRBJ2-4
CASRGQGENIQYF
TGTGCCAGCAGAGGACAGGGCGAAAACATTCAGTACTTC
>TRBV28|-|TRBD2|TRBJ2-5
CASSLSTSGGGKTQYF
TGTGCCAGCAGCCTCTCGACTAGCGGGGGAGGGAAGACCCAGTACTTC
>TRBV3-1|-|-|TRBJ1-6
CASSQDGSPLHF
TGTGCCAGCAGCCAAGACGGTTCACCCCTCCACTTT
>TRBV4-2|-|TRBD2|TRBJ2-5
CASSQEGLAGAETQYF
TGTGCCAGCAGCCAAGAAGGACTAGCGGGGGCAGAGACCCAGTACTTC
>TRBV11-2|few|-|TRBJ1-4
CASRRDASTNEKLFF
TGTGCCAGCAGGAGGGACGCTTCAACTAATGAAAAACTGTTTTTT
>TRBV30|-|TRBD2|TRBJ2-7
CAWSVRWGLAGVDEQYF
TGTGCCTGGAGTGTACGGTGGGGACTAGCGGGTGTCGACGAGCAGTACTTC
>TRBV2|-|-|TRBJ2-3
CAAPRVPTDTQYF
TGTGCCGCCCCCAGGGTACCTACAGATACGCAGTATTTT
>TRBV4-3|many|TRBD1|TRBJ1-6
CASSHGRDRDHSPLHF
TGCGCCAGCAGCCATGGTAGGGACAGGGACCATTCACCCCTCCACTTT
>TRBV29-1|few|-|TRBJ1-1
CSVEEFSEAFF
TGCAGCGTTGAAGAATTTAGCGAAGCTTTCTTT
>TRBV2|many|-|TRBJ1-2
CASSGRDRRRGYGYTF
TGTGCCAGCAGTGGGCGGGACCGAAGAAGGGGCTATGGCTACACCTTC
>TRBV29-1|many|-|TRBJ2-7
CSGTDGTYEQYF
TGCAGCGGTACGGACGGGACCTACGAGCAGTACTTC
>TRBV20-1|few|-|TRBJ1-3
CSARGDSRAGNTIYF
TGCAGTGCTAGGGGCGACTCCCGCGCTGGAAACACCATATATTTT
>TRBV20-1|many|-|TRBJ2-1
CSARFTYNEQFF
TGCAGTGCTCGTTTTACCTACAATGAGCAGTTCTTC
>TRBV12-3/TRBV12-4|-|-|TRBJ1-4
CASSFGGGEKLFF
TGTGCCAGCAGTTTCGGCGGGGGTGAAAAACTGTTTTTT
>TRBV6-2/TRBV6-3|many|TRBD1|TRBJ1-1
CASSPRGDWNTEAFF
TGTGCCAGCAGTCCCAGGGGGGATTGGAACACTGAAGCTTTCTTT
>TRBV6-6|many|-|TRBJ2-7
CASTTSRRPEGDEQYF
TGTGCCAGCACCACCTCCAGACGGCCGGAGGGGGACGAGCAGTACTTC
>TRBV12-3/TRBV12-4|many|TRBD1|TRBJ1-1
CASSLGQGARNTEAFF
TGTGCCAGCAGTTTAGGCCAGGGGGCCCGGAACACTGAAGCTTTCTTT
>TRBV3-1|few|TRBD1|TRBJ2-6
CASSQDGTVTSGANVLTF
TGTGCCAGCAGCCAAGACGGGACAGTAACGTCTGGGGCCAACGTCCTGACTTTC
>TRBV7-2|many|-|TRBJ2-1
CASSRNQGNEQFF
TGTGCCAGCAGCCGTAACCAGGGCAATGAGCAGTTCTTC
>TRBV27|few|-|TRBJ2-3
CASSTPLADTQYF
TGTGCCAGCAGTACCCCTCTAGCGGATACGCAGTATTTT
>TRBV6-6|-|-|TRBJ2-7
CASMVAGSYEQYF
TGTGCCAGCATGGTTGCAGGTTCCTACGAGCAGTACTTC
>TRBV12-3/TRBV12-4|few|-|TRBJ1-5
CASSFQVGSNQPQHF
TGTGCCAGCAGTTTCCAGGTAGGGAGCAATCAGCCCCAGCATTTT
>TRBV28|few|TRBD1|TRBJ1-5
CASSHKRQGSNQPQHF
TGTGCCAGCAGCCATAAAAGACAGGGTAGCAATCAGCCCCAGCATTTT
>TRBV27|many|TRBD1|TRBJ2-1
CASISNRQGFF
TGTGCCAGCATTTCGAATAGACAGGGGTTCTTC
>TRBV20-1|many|-|TRBJ2-3
CSAGTKGTLASTDTQYF
TGCAGTGCTGGAACGAAAGGGACGTTAGCTAGCACAGATACGCAGTATTTT
>TRBV13|many|-|TRBJ2-5
CASSFQTRETQYF
TGTGCCAGCAGCTTCCAGACCAGAGAGACCCAGTACTTC
>TRBV25-1|few|TRBD1|TRBJ1-2
CASHSHGTGEKGYTF
TGTGCCAGCCACTCCCACGGGACAGGGGAAAAGGGCTACACCTTC
>TRBV2|many|TRBD1|TRBJ2-7
CASSEAGQALEGEQYF
TGTGCCAGCAGTGAAGCGGGACAGGCCTTGGAGGGCGAGCAGTACTTC
>TRBV7-8|few|-|TRBJ1-3
CASSSFSGTGNTIYF
TGTGCCAGCAGCTCTTTCTCAGGAACTGGAAACACCATATATTTT